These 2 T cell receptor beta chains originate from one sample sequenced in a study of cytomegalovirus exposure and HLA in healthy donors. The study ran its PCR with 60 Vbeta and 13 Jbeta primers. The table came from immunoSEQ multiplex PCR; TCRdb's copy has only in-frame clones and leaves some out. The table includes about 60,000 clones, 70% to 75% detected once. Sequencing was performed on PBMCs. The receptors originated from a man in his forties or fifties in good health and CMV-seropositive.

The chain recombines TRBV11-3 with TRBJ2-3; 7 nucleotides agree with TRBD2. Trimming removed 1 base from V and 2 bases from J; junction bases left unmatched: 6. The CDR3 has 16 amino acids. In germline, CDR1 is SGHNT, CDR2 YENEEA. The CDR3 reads CASSLGFGGNTDTQYF. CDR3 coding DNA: TGTGCCAGCAGCTTAGGCTTCGGGGGGAACACAGATACGCAGTATTTT.

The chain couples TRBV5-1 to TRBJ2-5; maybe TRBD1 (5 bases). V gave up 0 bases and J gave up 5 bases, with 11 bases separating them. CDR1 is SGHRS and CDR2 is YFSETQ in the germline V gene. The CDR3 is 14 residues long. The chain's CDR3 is CASSLEGPWETQYF. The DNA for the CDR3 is TGCGCCAGCAGCTTGGAGGGGCCTTGGGAGACCCAGTACTTC.